This TCR beta chain was recorded in a study of blood T cell repertoires in COVID-19. Produced via immunoSEQ multiplex PCR; TCRdb's table is partial and in-frame only. The data contain 150,000 to 200,000 clones, roughly 77% of them singletons. Deletions cut 1 base from V and 3 bases from J, with 4 bases between. The CDR3 is made up of 12 amino acids. The germline CDR1 and CDR2 sequences are SGHTA and FQGNSA. As for this clone: Other DNA sequences in this specimen translate into the identical CDR3.

The clonotype comes from a woman aged 40-49 years with COVID-19, enrolled during active disease. V and J are TRBV7-2 and TRBJ2-7; no clear D. The source material was peripheral blood. CDR3 residues: CASSLVLYEQYF. The DNA of the CDR3 is TGTGCCAGCAGCTTAGTCCTCTACGAGCAGTACTTC.